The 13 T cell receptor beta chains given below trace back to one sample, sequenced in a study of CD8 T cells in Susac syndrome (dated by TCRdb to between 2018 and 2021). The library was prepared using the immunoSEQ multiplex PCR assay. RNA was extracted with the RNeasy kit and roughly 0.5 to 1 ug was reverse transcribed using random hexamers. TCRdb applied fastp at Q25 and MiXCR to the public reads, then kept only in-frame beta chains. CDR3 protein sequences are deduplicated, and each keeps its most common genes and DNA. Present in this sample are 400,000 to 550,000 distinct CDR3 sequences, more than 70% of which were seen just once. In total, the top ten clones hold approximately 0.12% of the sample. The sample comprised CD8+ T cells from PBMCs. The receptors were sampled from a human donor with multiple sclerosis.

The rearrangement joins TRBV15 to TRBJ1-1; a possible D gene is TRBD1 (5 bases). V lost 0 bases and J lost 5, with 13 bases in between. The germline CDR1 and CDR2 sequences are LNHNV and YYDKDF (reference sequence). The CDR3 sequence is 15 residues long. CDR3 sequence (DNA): TGTGCCACCAGCAGAGATCTAGGACGGGGGACTGAAGCTTTCTTT. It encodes CATSRDLGRGTEAFF.

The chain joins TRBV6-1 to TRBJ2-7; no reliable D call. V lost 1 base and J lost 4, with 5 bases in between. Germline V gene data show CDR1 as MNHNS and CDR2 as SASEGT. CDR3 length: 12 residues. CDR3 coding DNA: TGTGCCAGCAGTGAAGGAGTGTACGAGCAGTACTTC. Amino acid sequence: CASSEGVYEQYF.

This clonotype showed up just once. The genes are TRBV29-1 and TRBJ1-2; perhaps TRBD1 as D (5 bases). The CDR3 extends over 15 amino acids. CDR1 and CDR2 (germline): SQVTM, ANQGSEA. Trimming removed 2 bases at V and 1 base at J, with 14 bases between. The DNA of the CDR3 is TGCAGCGTTGAATCTGCGTCGGGGCTTAACTATGGCTACACCTTC. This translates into CSVESASGLNYGYTF.

CDR3 nucleotides: TGTGCCAGCAGCTTAGGTTTCGGACTAGCAGGCAATGAGCAGTTCTTC. Translation gives CASSLGFGLAGNEQFF. The rearrangement joins TRBV7-9 to TRBJ2-1; 8 bases line up with TRBD2. The CDR3 is made up of 16 amino acids. With 1 base clipped from V and 6 bases from J, the junction kept 8 bases outside the gene matches. Germline loops: CDR1 SEHNR, CDR2 FQNEAQ (reference sequence).

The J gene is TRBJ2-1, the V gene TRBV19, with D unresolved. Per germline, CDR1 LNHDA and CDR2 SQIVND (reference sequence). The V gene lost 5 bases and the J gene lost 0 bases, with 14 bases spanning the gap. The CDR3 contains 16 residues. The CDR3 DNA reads TGTGCCAGTAGTGAACCAGACAAAAGCTCCTACAATGAGCAGTTCTTC. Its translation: CASSEPDKSSYNEQFF.

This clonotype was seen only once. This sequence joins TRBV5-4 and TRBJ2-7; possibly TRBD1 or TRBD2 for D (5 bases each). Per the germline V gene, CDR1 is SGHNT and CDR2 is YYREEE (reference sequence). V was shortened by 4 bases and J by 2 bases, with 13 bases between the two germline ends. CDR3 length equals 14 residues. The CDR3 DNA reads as TGTGCCAGCAGCGTCAGGGACGTAGCCTACGAGCAGTACTTC. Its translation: CASSVRDVAYEQYF.

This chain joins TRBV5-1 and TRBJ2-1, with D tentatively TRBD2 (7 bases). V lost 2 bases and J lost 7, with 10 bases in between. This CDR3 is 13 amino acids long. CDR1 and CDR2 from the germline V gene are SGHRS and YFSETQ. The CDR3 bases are TGCGCCAGCAGCTTCAGGGGAGGGAATGAGCAGTTCTTC. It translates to CASSFRGGNEQFF.

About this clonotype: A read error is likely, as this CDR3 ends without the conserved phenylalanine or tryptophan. Here the CDR3 DNA reads TGTGCCAGCAGTCGGAGAGGAGAAGGCACGGGAAACTATGACTACACCTCC. It yields the protein CASSRRGEGTGNYDYTS. The chain has TRBV27 and TRBJ1-2; D not resolved. Looked up from germline, CDR1 is MNHEY and CDR2 is SMNVEV (reference sequence). The CDR3 is 17 residues long.

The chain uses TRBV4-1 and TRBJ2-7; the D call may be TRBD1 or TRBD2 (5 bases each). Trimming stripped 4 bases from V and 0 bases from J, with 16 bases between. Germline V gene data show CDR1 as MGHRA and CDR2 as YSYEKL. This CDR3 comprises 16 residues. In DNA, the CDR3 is TGCGCCAGCAGCCCGGGTCCCGGGGCCTCCTCCTACGAGCAGTACTTC. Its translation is CASSPGPGASSYEQYF.

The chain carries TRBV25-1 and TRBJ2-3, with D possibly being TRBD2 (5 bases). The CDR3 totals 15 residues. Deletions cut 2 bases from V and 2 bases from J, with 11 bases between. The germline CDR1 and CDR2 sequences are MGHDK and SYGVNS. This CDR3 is CASSEEGLPTDTQYF. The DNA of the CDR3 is TGTGCCAGCAGTGAAGAAGGACTTCCCACAGATACGCAGTATTTT.

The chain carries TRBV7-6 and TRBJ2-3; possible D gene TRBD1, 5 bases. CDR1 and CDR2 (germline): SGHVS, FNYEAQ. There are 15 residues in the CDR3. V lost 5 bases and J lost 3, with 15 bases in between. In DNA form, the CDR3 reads TGTGCCAGCAGCCCTTATGTTCCAGGGACAGATACGCAGTATTTT. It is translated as CASSPYVPGTDTQYF. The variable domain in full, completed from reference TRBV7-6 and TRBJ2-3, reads GAGVSQSPRYKVTKRGQDVALRCDPISGHVSLYWYRQALGQGPEFLTYFNYEAQQDKSGLPNDRFSAERPEGSISTLTIQRTEQRDSAMYRCASSPYVPGTDTQYFGPGTRLTVL.

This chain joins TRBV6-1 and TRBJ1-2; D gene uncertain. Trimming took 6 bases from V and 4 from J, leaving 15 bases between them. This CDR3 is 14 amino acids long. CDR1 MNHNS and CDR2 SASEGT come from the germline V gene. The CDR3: CASSPTDNRYGYTF. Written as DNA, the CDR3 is TGTGCCAGCAGCCCCACTGACAATCGCTATGGCTACACCTTC.

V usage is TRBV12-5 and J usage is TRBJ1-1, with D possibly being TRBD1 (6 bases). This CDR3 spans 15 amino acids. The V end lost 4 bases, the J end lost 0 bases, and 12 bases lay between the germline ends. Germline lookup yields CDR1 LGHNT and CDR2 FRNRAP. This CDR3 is CASGSSTGMNTEAFF. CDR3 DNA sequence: TGTGCTAGTGGTTCCTCCACAGGGATGAACACTGAAGCTTTCTTT.